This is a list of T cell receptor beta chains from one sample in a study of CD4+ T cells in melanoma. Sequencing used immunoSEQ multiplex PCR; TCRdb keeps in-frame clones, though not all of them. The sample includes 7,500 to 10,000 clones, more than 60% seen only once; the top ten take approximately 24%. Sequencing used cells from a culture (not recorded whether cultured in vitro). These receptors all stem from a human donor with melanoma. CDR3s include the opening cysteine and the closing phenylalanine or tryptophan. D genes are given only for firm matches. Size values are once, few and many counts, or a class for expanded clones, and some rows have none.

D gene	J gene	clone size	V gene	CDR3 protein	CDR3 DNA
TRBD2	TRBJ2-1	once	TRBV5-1	CASSLVTSGAGMDEQFF	TGCGCCAGCAGCTTGGTGACTAGCGGGGCTGGGATGGATGAGCAGTTCTTC
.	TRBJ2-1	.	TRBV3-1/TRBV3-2	CASSQGVGARAPQDNEQFF	TGTGCCAGCAGCCAGGGGGTGGGAGCGCGGGCCCCCCAAGACAATGAGCAGTTCTTC
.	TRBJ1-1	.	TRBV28	CASSQGGYTEAFF	TGTGCCAGCAGTCAAGGGGGTTACACTGAAGCTTTCTTT
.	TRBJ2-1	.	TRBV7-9	CASSLGDYAPRQFF	TGTGCCAGCAGCTTAGGGGATTACGCCCCCCGGCAGTTCTTC
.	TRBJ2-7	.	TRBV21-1	CASTKSGGQLSEQYF	TGTGCCAGCACCAAATCAGGCGGGCAACTAAGCGAGCAGTACTTC
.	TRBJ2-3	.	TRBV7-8	CASSLDPGTDTQYF	TGTGCCAGCAGCTTAGATCCGGGCACAGATACGCAGTATTTT
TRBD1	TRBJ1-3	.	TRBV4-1	CASSQGPGQGGSGNTIYF	TGCGCCAGCAGCCAAGGGCCGGGACAGGGAGGCTCTGGAAACACCATATATTTT
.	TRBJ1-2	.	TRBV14	CASSTRRANYGYTF	TGTGCCAGCAGCACCCGACGGGCGAACTATGGCTACACCTTC
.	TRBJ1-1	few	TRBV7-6	CASSWGEDTEAFF	TGTGCCAGCAGCTGGGGAGAGGACACTGAAGCTTTCTTT
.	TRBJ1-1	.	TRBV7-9	CASSPPMNTEAFF	TGTGCCAGCAGCCCGCCTATGAACACTGAAGCTTTCTTT
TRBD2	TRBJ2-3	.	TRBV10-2	CASSATLAASTDTQYF	TGCGCCAGCAGCGCTACTCTAGCGGCTAGCACAGATACGCAGTATTTT
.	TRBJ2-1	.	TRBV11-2	CASSLVSGSYNEQFF	TGTGCCAGCAGCTTGGTAAGTGGGTCCTACAATGAGCAGTTCTTC
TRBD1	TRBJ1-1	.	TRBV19	CASSIGTERAEAFF	TGTGCCAGTAGTATCGGGACAGAGAGGGCTGAAGCTTTCTTT
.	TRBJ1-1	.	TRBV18	CASSPSIMNTEAFF	TGTGCCAGCTCACCGAGTATAATGAACACTGAAGCTTTCTTT
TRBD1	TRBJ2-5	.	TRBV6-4	CAGQGIFQETQYF	TGTGCCGGACAGGGGATCTTTCAAGAGACCCAGTACTTC
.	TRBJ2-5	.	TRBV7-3	CASSVGTEETQYF	TGTGCCAGCAGCGTCGGGACTGAAGAGACCCAGTACTTC
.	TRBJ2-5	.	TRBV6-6	CASSWGRQETQYF	TGTGCCAGCAGTTGGGGGAGACAAGAGACCCAGTACTTC
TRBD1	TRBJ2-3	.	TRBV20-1	CSASFTTGRYF	TGCAGTGCTAGCTTCACGACAGGGCGTTATTTT
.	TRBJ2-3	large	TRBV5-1	CASSLPGTTSTDTQYF	TGCGCCAGCAGCTTACCCGGGACAACTAGCACAGATACGCAGTATTTT
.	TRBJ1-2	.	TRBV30	CAWTGFLDRATF	TGTGCCTGGACGGGCTTCCTGGACCGTGCCACCTTC
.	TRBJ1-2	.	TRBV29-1	CSVGNLVGYTF	TGCAGCGTTGGGAATCTGGTTGGCTACACCTTC
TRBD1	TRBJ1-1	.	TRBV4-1	CASSQVSGGDTEAFF	TGCGCCAGCAGCCAAGTATCAGGGGGGGACACTGAAGCTTTCTTT
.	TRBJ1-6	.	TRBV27	CASSSEGYNSPLHF	TGTGCCAGCAGTTCTGAGGGTTATAATTCACCCCTCCACTTT
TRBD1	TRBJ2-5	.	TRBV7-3	CASSAYRGETQYF	TGTGCCAGCAGCGCCTACAGGGGAGAGACCCAGTACTTC
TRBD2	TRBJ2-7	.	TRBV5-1	CASSPSGAEIEQYF	TGCGCCAGCAGCCCGAGCGGGGCCGAGATCGAGCAGTACTTC
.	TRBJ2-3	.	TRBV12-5	CASGLSWQGVIADTQYF	TGTGCTAGTGGTTTGTCGTGGCAGGGAGTCATCGCAGATACGCAGTATTTT
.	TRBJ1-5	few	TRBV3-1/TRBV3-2	CASSRQANNQPQHF	TGTGCCAGCAGCCGACAGGCGAACAATCAGCCCCAGCATTTT
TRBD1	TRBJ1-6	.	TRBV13	CASSSDRGSLPLHF	TGTGCCAGCAGCTCGGACAGGGGGTCCTTACCCCTCCACTTT
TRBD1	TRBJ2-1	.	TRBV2	CASRGGTGGNNEQFF	TGTGCCAGCAGGGGGGGGACAGGGGGAAACAATGAGCAGTTCTTC
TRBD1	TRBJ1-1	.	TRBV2	CASEKQGDTEAFF	TGTGCCAGCGAGAAACAGGGGGACACTGAAGCTTTCTTT
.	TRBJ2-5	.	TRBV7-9	CASREGRIARETQYF	TGTGCCAGCAGGGAAGGACGGATAGCGAGAGAGACCCAGTACTTC
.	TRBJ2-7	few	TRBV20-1	CSASNLGGPSAGEQYF	TGCAGTGCTAGTAATCTCGGGGGGCCCTCAGCGGGCGAGCAGTACTTC
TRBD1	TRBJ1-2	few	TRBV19	CASSVQGGGRYGYTF	TGTGCCAGTAGTGTCCAAGGGGGCGGCCGTTATGGCTACACCTTC
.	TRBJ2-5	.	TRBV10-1	CASSSGVGTQYF	TGCGCCAGCAGTAGCGGCGTGGGGACCCAGTACTTC
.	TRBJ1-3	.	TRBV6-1	CASSDGVSGNTIYF	TGTGCCAGCAGTGACGGAGTATCTGGAAACACCATATATTTT
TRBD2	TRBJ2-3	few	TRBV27	CASSFRGSDTDTQYF	TGTGCCAGCAGTTTCCGCGGGAGTGACACAGATACGCAGTATTTT
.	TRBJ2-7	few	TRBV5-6	CASSLKYEQYF	TGTGCCAGCAGCTTGAAATACGAGCAGTACTTC
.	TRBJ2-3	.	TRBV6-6	CASSKHDRPDTQYF	TGTGCCAGCAGTAAACATGACAGGCCAGATACGCAGTATTTT
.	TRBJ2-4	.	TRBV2	CASSEVLHQSFLAKNIQYF	TGTGCCAGCAGTGAGGTTTTACATCAGAGCTTTCTAGCCAAAAACATTCAGTACTTC
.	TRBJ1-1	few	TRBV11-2	CASSLRGTVSFF	TGTGCCAGCAGCTTACGGGGCACCGTATCTTTCTTT
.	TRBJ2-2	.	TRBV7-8	CASSLYQGTGELFF	TGTGCCAGCAGCTTATATCAGGGGACCGGGGAGCTGTTTTTT
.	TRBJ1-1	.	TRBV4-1	CASSQAEGSIAAFF	TGCGCCAGCAGCCAAGCGGAAGGGTCTATCGCTGCTTTCTTT
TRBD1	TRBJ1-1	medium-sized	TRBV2	CASSAEGQGTTEAFF	TGTGCCAGCAGTGCTGAGGGACAGGGCACCACTGAAGCTTTCTTT
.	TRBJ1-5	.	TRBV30	CAWSVAGSQPQHF	TGTGCCTGGAGTGTAGCGGGTTCGCAGCCCCAGCATTTT
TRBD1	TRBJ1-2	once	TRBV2	CASRDRNYGYTF	TGTGCCAGCAGGGACAGGAACTATGGCTACACCTTC
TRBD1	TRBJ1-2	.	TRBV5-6	CASSLLQGARYYGYTF	TGTGCCAGCAGCTTGTTACAGGGGGCGCGGTACTATGGCTACACCTTC
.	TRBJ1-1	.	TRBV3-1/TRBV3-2	CASSRDGWGTEAFF	TGTGCCAGCAGCCGTGACGGGTGGGGCACTGAAGCTTTCTTT
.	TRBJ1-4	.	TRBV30	CAWQMRGSATNEKLFF	TGTGCCTGGCAGATGAGGGGGTCGGCAACTAATGAAAAACTGTTTTTT
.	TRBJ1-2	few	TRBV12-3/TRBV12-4	CASSLDEGFGYTF	TGTGCCAGCAGTCTTGACGAGGGGTTTGGCTACACCTTC
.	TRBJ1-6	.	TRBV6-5	CASSYSNRVMSPLHF	TGTGCCAGCAGTTACTCAAACAGGGTTATGTCACCCCTCCACTTT